A single sample is the source of the 30 T cell receptor beta chains below, sequenced in a study of human versus mouse CDR3 diversity and MHC coevolution. Method: immunoSEQ multiplex PCR; TCRdb's copy keeps in-frame clones and lacks some. The data hold about 81,000 clones, with 93% observed a single time. Sequenced: naive CD4+ T cells from blood. Subset reported: CD45RO-negative CD62L-positive naive CD4 T cells. Receptors were obtained from a person aged 25 to 75 in good health.

The chain couples TRBV5-4 to TRBJ1-1, with TRBD1 matching 7 bases. Losses at the gene ends were 3 bases for V and 9 bases for J; bases not matched to a gene: 8. This CDR3 has 13 residues. Germline CDR1 reads SGHNT; CDR2 reads YYREEE (reference sequence). The CDR3 spells CASSSTGFYQAFF. CDR3 coding DNA: TGTGCCAGCAGCTCGACAGGGTTTTACCAAGCTTTCTTT. The variable domain in full, completed from reference TRBV5-4 and TRBJ1-1, reads ETGVTQSPTHLIKTRGQQVTLRCSSQSGHNTVSWYQQALGQGPQFIFQYYREEENGRGNFPPRFSGLQFPNYSSELNVNALELDDSALYLCASSSTGFYQAFFGQGTRLTVV.

The sample holds one count of this clone. This chain uses TRBV9 with TRBJ2-7; the D gene is possibly TRBD2 (5 bases). The CDR3 totals 16 residues. Per the germline V gene, CDR1 is SGDLS and CDR2 is YYNGEE. Deletions cut 1 base from V and 2 bases from J, with 16 bases between. CDR3 protein: CASSVMGRTGTYEQYF. CDR3 in DNA: TGTGCCAGCAGCGTAATGGGCAGGACTGGAACCTACGAGCAGTACTTC.

The chain employs TRBV7-9 and TRBJ2-3; 11 bases map to TRBD2. This CDR3 is 16 amino acids long. Per germline, CDR1 SEHNR and CDR2 FQNEAQ (reference sequence). The V gene end was trimmed by 6 bases and the J gene end by 2 bases; junction bases not matched to a gene: 7. The CDR3 spells CASSSTTSGNTDTQYF. CDR3 nucleotides: TGTGCCAGCAGTTCAACGACTAGCGGGAACACAGATACGCAGTATTTT. Full variable domain (rest looked up from reference TRBV7-9 and TRBJ2-3): DTGVSQNPRHKITKRGQNVTFRCDPISEHNRLYWYRQTLGQGPEFLTYFQNEAQLEKSRLLSDRFSAERPKGSFSTLEIQRTEQGDSAMYLCASSSTTSGNTDTQYFGPGTRLTVL.

The V and J genes are TRBV28 and TRBJ2-7; no reliable D call. Trimming left V 6 bases short and J 0 bases short, with 6 bases between. The CDR3 is made up of 12 amino acids. Germline CDR1 is MDHEN and CDR2 is SYDVKM. The CDR3 loop is CASRADSYEQYF. CDR3 DNA sequence: TGTGCCAGCAGGGCGGACTCCTACGAGCAGTACTTC.

V usage is TRBV9 and J usage is TRBJ1-1; 9 bases line up with TRBD1. This CDR3 is built from 16 residues. Unmatched junction bases numbered 14, after V lost 4 bases and J lost 7 bases. Germline CDR1 reads SGDLS; CDR2 reads YYNGEE. The CDR3 bases are TGTGCCAGCAGCCCTAGACCGACAGGGGGTTACGGTGAAGCTTTCTTT. This codes for CASSPRPTGGYGEAFF.

On this clone: Other DNA sequences within the sample encode an identical CDR3. J is TRBJ2-7 and V is TRBV18; D gene ambiguous. This CDR3 has 14 residues. Between the trimmed V and J ends, which lost 3 bases and 2 bases, there was a span of 11 bases. Germline CDR1 KGHSH, CDR2 LQKENI. This CDR3 reads CASSPPSGTYEQYF. CDR3 bases: TGTGCCAGCTCACCCCCTTCCGGTACCTACGAGCAGTACTTC.

The chain has TRBV27 and TRBJ1-5, with a weak D call TRBD1 (5 bases). The CDR3 contains 16 residues. CDR1 and CDR2 from the germline V gene are MNHEY and SMNVEV (reference sequence). V lost 6 bases and J 2 bases, leaving 17 bases between the germline ends. CDR3 in amino acids: CASRDKAGMGNQPQHF. CDR3 coding DNA: TGTGCCAGCAGGGACAAAGCGGGGATGGGCAATCAGCCCCAGCATTTT.

CDR3 nucleotides: TGCGCCAGCAGCTGGGGGCCCACAGATACGCAGTATTTT. As protein: CASSWGPTDTQYF. V gene TRBV5-1 combines with J gene TRBJ2-3, with D perhaps matching TRBD1 (6 bases). Trimming took off 3 bases at V and 2 bases at J, with 7 bases between the two ends. CDR3 length equals 13 residues. Germline lookup yields CDR1 SGHRS and CDR2 YFSETQ.

The chain combines TRBV7-2 with TRBJ1-3, with TRBD1 matching 10 bases. Germline assignment: CDR1 SGHTA and CDR2 FQGNSA. The CDR3 has 18 residues. J lost 0 bases, V lost 5 bases, and 10 bases had no gene match. The CDR3 sequence: CASSRGTGALFSGNTIYF. DNA for the CDR3: TGTGCCAGCAGCCGAGGGACAGGGGCACTCTTCTCTGGAAACACCATATATTTT.

CDR3 nucleotides: TGTGCCAGCAGCTTAGTTCAGGGAAGGGTCACTGAAGCTTTCTTT. It translates to CASSLVQGRVTEAFF. This chain uses TRBV7-2 with TRBJ1-1; D might be TRBD1 (5 bases). V dropped 1 base and J dropped 4 bases, with 13 bases sitting between them. CDR3 size: 15 residues. CDR1 is SGHTA, CDR2 FQGNSA, per germline.

V gene TRBV6-6 combines with J gene TRBJ1-6; 10 nucleotides line up with TRBD1. Trimming at V came to 4 bases and at J to 9 bases, leaving 6 bases not matched to a gene. Germline values: CDR1 MNHNY, CDR2 SVGAGI (reference sequence). This CDR3 has 15 residues. CDR3 bases: TGTGCCAGCAGTTTTCGGACAGGGGGTGGTTCACCCCTCCACTTT. Residues: CASSFRTGGGSPLHF.

The chain employs TRBV10-3 and TRBJ2-1; 10 positions agree with TRBD1. Germline-derived CDR1 and CDR2 are ENHRY and SYGVKD. The J segment lost 5 bases and the V segment lost 4 bases, leaving 8 bases of the junction unmatched. CDR3 size: 16 residues. The DNA for the CDR3 is TGTGCCATCAGTGTTGCCGCGGGACAGGGGAACAATGAGCAGTTCTTC. It translates to CAISVAAGQGNNEQFF.

V and J are TRBV7-3 and TRBJ1-1; D is ambiguous. Germline V gives CDR1 SGHTA, CDR2 FQGTGA. V lost 3 bases, J lost 1 base, and 6 bases lay in between. CDR3 length: 13 residues. The DNA of the CDR3 is TGTGCCAGCAGCTTTCGGGAGAACACTGAAGCTTTCTTT. The encoded protein is CASSFRENTEAFF.

Only one count was recorded for this clone. This chain connects TRBV7-2 to TRBJ2-1, with 7 bases aligning to TRBD2. The CDR3 sequence is 14 residues long. Germline V gene data show CDR1 as SGHTA and CDR2 as FQGNSA. V shed 5 bases and J 4 bases; nucleotides not matched to a gene: 5. CDR3 in DNA: TGTGCCAGCAGCCCGACTAGCTGGTACAATGAGCAGTTCTTC. Its protein is CASSPTSWYNEQFF. The variable domain in full, completed from reference TRBV7-2 and TRBJ2-1, reads GAGVSQSPSNKVTEKGKDVELRCDPISGHTALYWYRQSLGQGLEFLIYFQGNSAPDKSGLPSDRFSAERTGGSVSTLTIQRTQQEDSAVYLCASSPTSWYNEQFFGPGTRLTVL.

The chain uses TRBV7-2 and TRBJ2-1; 13 bases agree with TRBD2. Trimming cost V 4 bases and J 4 bases; bases outside gene matches: 4. Germline CDR1 SGHTA, CDR2 FQGNSA. The CDR3 consists of 16 residues. The CDR3 DNA reads as TGTGCCAGCAGCTCCACTAGCGGGGGGGGGTACAATGAGCAGTTCTTC. Its translation: CASSSTSGGGYNEQFF.

The J gene is TRBJ2-7, the V gene TRBV27; 9 nucleotides align to TRBD2. This CDR3 is 13 amino acids long. The junction had 0 bases not matched to a gene; V was cut back by 3 bases and J by 3 bases. Germline-derived CDR1 and CDR2 are MNHEY and SMNVEV (reference sequence). The CDR3 coding sequence is TGTGCCAGCAGTTTGCGGGAGGGCTACGAGCAGTACTTC. The encoded protein is CASSLREGYEQYF.

This clone was seen once. The chain couples TRBV11-2 to TRBJ1-1; D gene unclear. There are 13 residues in the CDR3. Trimming pared 6 bases from V and 4 bases from J, leaving 12 bases between. Germline lookup yields CDR1 SGHAT and CDR2 FQNNGV. The CDR3 region is CASSHQVPTEAFF. The CDR3 region has the DNA TGTGCCAGCAGTCACCAGGTTCCCACTGAAGCTTTCTTT.

Details on this clone: Compared with germline, one end of the junction differs, possibly owing to a read error. The rearrangement uses TRBV5-4 and TRBJ2-1, with a weak D call TRBD2 (5 bases). The germline gives CDR1 SGHNT, CDR2 YYREEE (reference sequence). This CDR3 contains 14 residues. CDR3 sequence (DNA): TGTGCCAGCACGGACTCGAGCTCCTACAATGAGAAGTTCTTC. As protein: CASTDSSSYNEKFF.

The chain has TRBV28 and TRBJ2-2; tentatively, D is TRBD2 (7 bases). The CDR3 sequence is 15 residues long. Germline CDR1 reads MDHEN; CDR2 reads SYDVKM. The V and J ends lost 8 bases and 3 bases respectively, with 16 bases between them. The CDR3 here is CASGRGGADTGELFF. CDR3 nucleotides: TGTGCCAGCGGCCGTGGGGGGGCGGACACCGGGGAGCTGTTTTTT.

J is TRBJ2-1 and V is TRBV7-3; 7 bases are a match to TRBD2. Germline-derived CDR1 and CDR2 are SGHTA and FQGTGA. The J segment lost 1 base and the V segment lost 5 bases, leaving 8 bases of the junction unmatched. The CDR3 consists of 16 residues. The CDR3 DNA reads TGTGCCAGCAGCCCGCCAGGGAGGGCGTCCTACAATGAGCAGTTCTTC. Its translation is CASSPPGRASYNEQFF.

The chain uses TRBV15 and TRBJ2-2, with D possibly TRBD1 on 6 matching bases. The CDR3 contains 18 residues. The germline CDR1 and CDR2 sequences are LNHNV and YYDKDF (reference sequence). The germline V and J ends were trimmed by 0 bases and 1 base, with 15 bases remaining between them. CDR3 coding DNA: TGTGCCACCAGCAGAGAAGTGGGACAAGCCAAGAACACCGGGGAGCTGTTTTTT. Amino acid sequence: CATSREVGQAKNTGELFF.

V usage is TRBV30 and J usage is TRBJ2-7; unclear D gene. Germline-derived CDR1 and CDR2 are GTSNPN and SVGIG (reference sequence). V was clipped by 5 bases and J by 2 bases, with 7 bases between them. The CDR3 spans 11 residues. For the CDR3, the DNA is TGTGCCTGGCTCACAGCCTACGAGCAGTACTTC. This translates into CAWLTAYEQYF. Using reference TRBV30 and TRBJ2-7 for the parts outside the CDR3, the full variable domain is SQTIHQWPATLVQPVGSPLSLECTVEGTSNPNLYWYRQAAGRGLQLLFYSVGIGQISSEVPQNLSASRPQDRQFILSSKKLLLSDSGFYLCAWLTAYEQYFGPGTRLTVT.

The chain joins TRBV30 to TRBJ2-7; 9 bases agree with TRBD2. V gave up 5 bases and J gave up 5 bases; unmatched junction bases: 7. The CDR3 has 13 residues. Germline V gene lookup returns CDR1 GTSNPN and CDR2 SVGIG (reference sequence). CDR3: CAWVPGLANEQYF. CDR3 bases: TGTGCCTGGGTCCCGGGACTAGCAAACGAGCAGTACTTC.

The CDR3 loop is CASSPTGGGYTF. CDR3 DNA sequence: TGTGCCAGTAGTCCTACAGGGGGAGGCTACACCTTC. The chain joins TRBV19 to TRBJ1-2; 8 bases match TRBD1. In germline, CDR1 is LNHDA, CDR2 SQIVND (reference sequence). J gave up 8 bases and V 5 bases, and 4 bases lay outside the gene matches. This CDR3 region has 12 residues.

The V call is TRBV25-1, the J call TRBJ1-3, with D tentatively TRBD1 (5 bases). CDR3 length: 15 residues. Per the germline V gene, CDR1 is MGHDK and CDR2 is SYGVNS. V dropped 3 bases and J dropped 4 bases, with 13 bases sitting between them. In nucleotides, the CDR3 is TGTGCCAGCAGTGAGCGGGGGGGAAAAGGAAACACCATATATTTT. Its translation: CASSERGGKGNTIYF. Drawing the rest from reference TRBV25-1 and TRBJ1-3, the complete variable domain is EADIYQTPRYLVIGTGKKITLECSQTMGHDKMYWYQQDPGMELHLIHYSYGVNSTEKGDLSSESTVSRIRTEHFPLTLESARPSHTSQYLCASSERGGKGNTIYFGEGSWLTVV.

The genes are TRBV28 and TRBJ2-5, with 12 nucleotides matching TRBD2. With the DNA end fitting TRBJ2-7 better, the J assignment may be wrong. This CDR3 is 14 amino acids long. Germline CDR1 reads MDHEN; CDR2 reads SYDVKM. The CDR3 bases are TGTGCCAGCAGGGAGACTAGCGGGGGCTACGAGCAGTACTTC. This translates into CASRETSGGYEQYF.

This rearrangement joins TRBV25-1 to TRBJ2-5, with D perhaps matching TRBD2 (5 bases). Trimming pared 6 bases from V and 5 bases from J, leaving 13 bases between. This CDR3 is built from 13 residues. The V gene's germline CDR1 is MGHDK and CDR2 SYGVNS. Written as DNA, the CDR3 is TGTGCCAGCAGCGTCGACTGGGAGGAGACCCAGTACTTC. This encodes CASSVDWEETQYF. The complete variable domain, with remaining parts taken from reference TRBV25-1 and TRBJ2-5, reads EADIYQTPRYLVIGTGKKITLECSQTMGHDKMYWYQQDPGMELHLIHYSYGVNSTEKGDLSSESTVSRIRTEHFPLTLESARPSHTSQYLCASSVDWEETQYFGPGTRLLVL.

The CDR3: CASRARQGGRKTQYF. The CDR3 DNA sequence: TGTGCCAGCAGAGCACGACAGGGGGGTCGGAAGACCCAGTACTTC. The J gene is TRBJ2-5, the V gene TRBV7-2; 9 bases agree with TRBD1. Germline CDR1 SGHTA, CDR2 FQGNSA. The CDR3 runs to 15 residues. With 6 bases clipped from V and 6 bases from J, the junction kept 11 bases outside the gene matches.

This chain uses TRBV2 with TRBJ2-7; the D gene is possibly TRBD1 (5 bases). The V gene lost 5 bases and the J gene lost 1 base, with 9 bases spanning the gap. In germline, CDR1 is SNHLY, CDR2 FYNNEI. The CDR3 contains 13 residues. The CDR3 DNA reads as TGTGCCAGCAGTTCCCAGGGATCCTACGAGCAGTACTTC. Its translation: CASSSQGSYEQYF.

The chain uses TRBV5-4 and TRBJ2-2, with D possibly being TRBD2 (6 bases). Per germline, CDR1 SGHNT and CDR2 YYREEE (reference sequence). V gave up 4 bases and J gave up 13 bases, with 23 bases separating them. This CDR3 is 15 amino acids long. The CDR3, as DNA: TGTGCCAGCAGCCCCTTGGGCGGGGCCGCCCATGGGCTGTTTTTT. Translation: CASSPLGGAAHGLFF.